The subject of this entry is one T cell receptor (beta chain). The sample originates from a study of PD-L1 blockade in urothelial cancer. Trimming took 0 bases from V and 0 from J, leaving 8 bases between them. The length of the CDR3 is 15 residues. The germline V gene encodes CDR1 SGHNT and CDR2 YENEEA. The protocol was immunoSEQ multiplex PCR, while the TCRdb copy is restricted to in-frame clones and leaves out a portion. Here the sample spans roughly 120,000 clones, around 89% being singletons. The time point: peripheral blood 6 weeks after treatment start. V usage is TRBV11-3 and J usage is TRBJ1-1; maybe TRBD1 (5 bases). The clonotype originates from a man in his fifties or sixties with urothelial cancer. This specimen consisted of PBMCs, obtained around atezolizumab (anti-PD-L1) treatment. The CDR3 region has the DNA TGTGCCAGCAGCTTAGACGGAGGGGTGAACACTGAAGCTTTCTTT. Translated: CASSLDGGVNTEAFF.